What follows are 24 T cell receptor beta chains derived from one specimen sequenced in a study of T cell repertoires in cytomegalovirus infection. TCRdb re-called the reads through MiXCR, storing one row per CDR3 protein. The table shows under 850,000 distinct CDR3 sequences, with roughly 35% occurring only once. The sample was PBMCs. The receptor set was obtained from a human donor in good health (CMV status not recorded). Some clones in this sample may be carry-over from other donors' samples.

The J gene is TRBJ1-5, the V gene TRBV12-3 or TRBV12-4; no clear D gene. The V gene lost 1 base and the J gene lost 6 bases, with 13 bases spanning the gap. The CDR3 loop spans 15 amino acids. The CDR3 is CASSLGMEGGQPQHF. CDR3 bases: TGTGCCAGCAGTTTAGGCATGGAGGGCGGTCAGCCCCAGCATTTT.

The chain uses TRBV4-1 and TRBJ2-5; perhaps TRBD2 as D (6 bases). The CDR3 has 14 residues. The V gene lost 3 bases and the J gene lost 1 base, with 9 bases spanning the gap. Germline V gene data show CDR1 as MGHRA and CDR2 as YSYEKL. CDR3 sequence reads: CASSQGGSQETQYF. CDR3 DNA: TGCGCCAGCAGCCAGGGGGGAAGCCAAGAGACCCAGTACTTC.

The V gene is TRBV6-8, the J gene TRBJ1-3, with D maybe TRBD1 (6 bases). Trimming shortened V by 2 bases and J by 0 bases, and 23 bases separated the two germline ends. The CDR3 totals 20 residues. Germline loops: CDR1 MNHGY, CDR2 SAAAGT. The CDR3 is CASSYRSGWLRGSSGNTIYF. CDR3 sequence (DNA): TGTGCCAGCAGTTACCGGTCGGGTTGGCTCAGGGGAAGCTCTGGAAACACCATATATTTT.

The chain has TRBV5-1 and TRBJ2-1, with TRBD1 matching over 8 bases. The CDR3 totals 19 residues. Germline CDR1 SGHRS, CDR2 YFSETQ. Losses at the gene ends were 2 bases for V and 7 bases for J; bases not matched to a gene: 20. The CDR3 loop is CASSLHSITTGGAGNEQFF. In DNA form, the CDR3 reads TGCGCCAGCAGCTTACACTCGATTACTACAGGGGGAGCCGGGAATGAGCAGTTCTTC.

This clonotype appeared once. V and J are TRBV6-6 and TRBJ1-1; D perhaps matches TRBD1 (6 bases). The CDR3 runs to 15 residues. Germline lookup yields CDR1 MNHNY and CDR2 SVGAGI (reference sequence). V lost 6 bases and J lost 3, with 17 bases in between. The CDR3 loop is CASRDEGGVYTEAFF. CDR3 bases: TGTGCCAGCAGGGATGAGGGGGGGGTGTACACTGAAGCTTTCTTT.

This chain joins TRBV7-2 and TRBJ1-5; 9 bases fit TRBD1. There are 15 residues in the CDR3. The V and J ends lost 5 bases and 8 bases, in that order; junction bases with no gene match: 10. Germline V gene lookup returns CDR1 SGHTA and CDR2 FQGNSA. CDR3 nucleotide sequence: TGTGCCAGCAGCGCACCGGGACAGGGTATTGAGCCCCAGCATTTT. Translating gives CASSAPGQGIEPQHF.

The chain employs TRBV19 and TRBJ1-1, with unresolved D. The CDR3 totals 11 residues. Trimming removed 6 bases at V and 7 bases at J, with 9 bases between. Germline V gene sequence: CDR1 LNHDA, CDR2 SQIVND (reference sequence). As DNA, the CDR3 is TGTGCCAGTAGAGGTGAGGATGAAGCTTTCTTT. It encodes CASRGEDEAFF.

The chain is built from TRBV20-1 and TRBJ2-3; a possible D gene is TRBD1 (5 bases). With 5 bases removed from V and 7 bases from J, the gap between germline ends came to 13 bases. The CDR3 is 12 amino acids. Per germline, CDR1 DFQATT and CDR2 SNEGSKA (reference sequence). CDR3 sequence: CSAGLGEYTQYF. DNA for the CDR3: TGCAGTGCTGGGCTAGGGGAATATACGCAGTATTTT.

This clonotype appeared a single time. Sequence at one end of the junction differs from germline and may be a read error. The chain employs TRBV7-2 and TRBJ1-1; D uncertain. CDR3 length: 13 amino acids. Germline CDR1 is SGHTA and CDR2 is FQGNSA. The CDR3 protein is CASSLGYRVESFF. The CDR3 DNA reads as TGTGCCAGCAGCTTAGGTTACCGTGTTGAATCTTTCTTT.

The chain has TRBV27 and TRBJ1-4; D is unresolved. CDR3 size: 13 residues. V shed 5 bases and J shed 8 bases, with 12 bases lying between them. Germline V gene sequence: CDR1 MNHEY, CDR2 SMNVEV (reference sequence). For the CDR3, the DNA is TGTGCCAGCAGTACAAGGACCAGGGAAAAACTGTTTTTT. Protein: CASSTRTREKLFF.

Written as DNA, the CDR3 is TGTGCCAGCAGTGAGCGTATGTACCAAGAGACCCAGTACTTC. Protein: CASSERMYQETQYF. The chain recombines TRBV2 with TRBJ2-5, with D hard to call. V lost 3 bases and J 0 bases, leaving 8 bases between the germline ends. CDR3 length: 14 residues. In germline, CDR1 is SNHLY, CDR2 FYNNEI.

This chain links TRBV6-5 with TRBJ2-3; a possible D gene is TRBD1 (6 bases). The CDR3 totals 15 residues. The germline V gene has CDR1 MNHEY and CDR2 SVGAGI. V dropped 4 bases and J dropped 2 bases, with 13 bases sitting between them. This CDR3 is CASSFTGKNTDTQYF. CDR3 sequence (DNA): TGTGCCAGCAGTTTCACAGGGAAAAACACAGATACGCAGTATTTT.

This chain uses TRBV18 with TRBJ2-5; D ambiguous. Germline-derived CDR1 and CDR2 are KGHSH and LQKENI. The CDR3 spans 14 residues. V was cut by 2 bases and J by 5 bases, with 12 bases left in between. This chain's CDR3 is CASSPSQASETQYF. In nucleotides, the CDR3 is TGTGCCAGCTCACCATCTCAAGCCTCGGAGACCCAGTACTTC.

The chain combines TRBV27 with TRBJ2-5; 8 bases line up with TRBD1. The CDR3 runs 17 residues. Germline CDR1 MNHEY, CDR2 SMNVEV (reference sequence). V lost 4 bases to trimming and J lost 3 bases; unmatched junction nucleotides: 13. The CDR3 loop is CASSWTGIFEGEETQYF. CDR3 nucleotide sequence: TGTGCCAGCAGTTGGACAGGGATTTTCGAAGGGGAAGAGACCCAGTACTTC.

This clonotype showed up many times. The CDR3: CASSPDYGVNTEAFF. The CDR3 DNA follows: TGTGCCAGCAGCCCCGATTACGGTGTGAACACTGAAGCTTTCTTT. The chain employs TRBV28 and TRBJ1-1; D not certain. This CDR3 region has 15 residues. Trimming left V 6 bases short and J 0 bases short, with 14 bases between. The V gene's germline CDR1 is MDHEN and CDR2 SYDVKM.

This clonotype occurred a few times. The DNA for the CDR3 is TGCAGTGCCGGGACAGGGGGATATGGCTACACCTTC. Translating gives CSAGTGGYGYTF. The genes are TRBV20-1 and TRBJ1-2; 11 bases map to TRBD1. Germline loops: CDR1 DFQATT, CDR2 SNEGSKA (reference sequence). The V gene end was trimmed by 6 bases and the J gene end by 5 bases; junction bases not matched to a gene: 2. The CDR3 sequence is 12 residues long.

J is TRBJ2-1 and V is TRBV11-2; D could derive from TRBD1 or TRBD2 (6 bases each). CDR3 length equals 17 residues. The V gene lost 3 bases and the J gene lost 0 bases, with 15 bases spanning the gap. The V gene's germline CDR1 is SGHAT and CDR2 FQNNGV. The chain's CDR3 is CASSLRVRGVSYNEQFF. For the CDR3, the DNA is TGTGCCAGCAGCTTGAGGGTTAGGGGGGTCTCCTACAATGAGCAGTTCTTC.

The chain links TRBV12-3 or TRBV12-4 to TRBJ2-5; D is undetermined. V gave up 6 bases and J gave up 4 bases, with 15 bases separating them. The CDR3 runs 14 residues. As DNA, the CDR3 is TGTGCCAGCAGACAAGGGCGGCGCAGAGAGACCCAGTACTTC. This codes for CASRQGRRRETQYF.

This clonotype occurred a few times. This chain joins TRBV7-6 and TRBJ2-7; the D gene is possibly TRBD1 (6 bases). V shed 2 bases and J shed 0 bases, with 11 bases lying between them. The germline CDR1 and CDR2 sequences are SGHVS and FNYEAQ. The CDR3 runs 15 residues. CDR3 in amino acids: CASSLTNRASYEQYF. Written as DNA, the CDR3 is TGTGCCAGCAGCTTAACGAACAGGGCCTCCTACGAGCAGTACTTC.

This clonotype was recorded at least ten times. The chain has TRBV7-3 and TRBJ1-1; D not certain. The CDR3 runs 15 residues. Germline loops: CDR1 SGHTA, CDR2 FQGTGA. V was shortened by 4 bases and J by 0 bases, with 12 bases between the two germline ends. The CDR3 region is CASSSSPGMNTEAFF. CDR3 DNA: TGTGCCAGCAGCTCCTCGCCAGGAATGAACACTGAAGCTTTCTTT.

Points on this clonotype: A junction end diverges from the germline sequence, so it may reflect a read error. This chain links TRBV7-6 with TRBJ1-3; a weak D match, TRBD1 (5 bases). Germline V gene data show CDR1 as SGHVS and CDR2 as FNYEAQ. The CDR3 consists of 13 residues. CDR3 in DNA: TGTGCCAGCAGTTTATCCGACAGAAACACCGTATATTTT. Its translation is CASSLSDRNTVYF.

V gene TRBV7-2 combines with J gene TRBJ1-4; TRBD1 might be the D (6 bases). CDR1 is SGHTA, CDR2 FQGNSA, per germline. V shed 9 bases and J shed 8 bases, with 19 bases lying between them. The length of the CDR3 is 14 residues. The CDR3: CARSQWQGSEKLFF. CDR3 DNA sequence: TGTGCCAGAAGTCAGTGGCAGGGGAGCGAAAAACTGTTTTTT.

This clonotype was observed a few times. J is TRBJ1-1 and V is TRBV19, with 7 bases lining up with TRBD1. Looked up from germline, CDR1 is LNHDA and CDR2 is SQIVND (reference sequence). This CDR3 has 13 amino acids. The CDR3, as DNA: TGTGCTACGGGACAGACCATGAACACTGAAGCTTTCTTT. This codes for CATGQTMNTEAFF.

In this sample, this clonotype turned up many times. The chain recombines TRBV7-2 with TRBJ2-3; 14 positions agree with TRBD2. V was pared by 1 base and J by 6 bases, with 6 bases of the junction left unmatched. CDR3 length equals 17 residues. The germline V gene has CDR1 SGHTA and CDR2 FQGNSA. CDR3 sequence reads: CASSLVGLAGGLDTQYF. CDR3 DNA: TGTGCCAGCAGCTTAGTAGGACTAGCGGGGGGCTTGGATACGCAGTATTTT. Variable domain in full (rest from reference TRBV7-2 and TRBJ2-3): GAGVSQSPSNKVTEKGKDVELRCDPISGHTALYWYRQSLGQGLEFLIYFQGNSAPDKSGLPSDRFSAERTGGSVSTLTIQRTQQEDSAVYLCASSLVGLAGGLDTQYFGPGTRLTVL.